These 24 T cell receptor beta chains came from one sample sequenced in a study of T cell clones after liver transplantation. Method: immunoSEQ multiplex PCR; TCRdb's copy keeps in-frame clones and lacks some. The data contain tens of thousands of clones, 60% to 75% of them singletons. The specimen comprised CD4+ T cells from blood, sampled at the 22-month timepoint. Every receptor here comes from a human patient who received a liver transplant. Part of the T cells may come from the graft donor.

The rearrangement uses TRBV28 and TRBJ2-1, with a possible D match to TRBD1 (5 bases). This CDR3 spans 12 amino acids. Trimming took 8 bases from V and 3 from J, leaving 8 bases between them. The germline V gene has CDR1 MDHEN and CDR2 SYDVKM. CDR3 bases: TGTGCCAGCCGGACAAACTACAATGAGCAGTTCTTC. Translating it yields CASRTNYNEQFF.

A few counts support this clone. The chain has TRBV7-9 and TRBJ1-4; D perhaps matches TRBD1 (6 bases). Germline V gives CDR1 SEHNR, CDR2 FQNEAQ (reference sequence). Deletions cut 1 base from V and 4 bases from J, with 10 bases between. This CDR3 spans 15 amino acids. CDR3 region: CASSLEGGNNEKLFF. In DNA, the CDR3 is TGTGCCAGCAGCTTAGAGGGGGGAAATAATGAAAAACTGTTTTTT.

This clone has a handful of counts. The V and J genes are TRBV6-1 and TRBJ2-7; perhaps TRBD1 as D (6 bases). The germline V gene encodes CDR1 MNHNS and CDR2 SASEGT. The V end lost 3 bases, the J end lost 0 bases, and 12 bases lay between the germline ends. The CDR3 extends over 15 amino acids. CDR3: CASSDSAGDSYEQYF. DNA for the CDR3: TGTGCCAGCAGTGACTCGGCAGGGGACTCCTACGAGCAGTACTTC.

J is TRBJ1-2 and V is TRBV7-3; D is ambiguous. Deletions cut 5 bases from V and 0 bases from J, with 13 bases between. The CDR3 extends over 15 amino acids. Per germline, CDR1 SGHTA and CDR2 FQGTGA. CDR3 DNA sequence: TGTGCCAGCAGCCGCCTGGGAGTCCCTAACTATGGCTACACCTTC. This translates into CASSRLGVPNYGYTF. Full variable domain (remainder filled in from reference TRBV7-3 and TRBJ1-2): GAGVSQTPSNKVTEKGKYVELRCDPISGHTALYWYRQSLGQGPEFLIYFQGTGAADDSGLPNDRFFAVRPEGSVSTLKIQRTERGDSAVYLCASSRLGVPNYGYTFGSGTRLTVV.

The CDR3 sequence is CASSLTEGAEQYF. The CDR3 region has the DNA TGTGCCAGCAGCTTAACGGAGGGGGCAGAGCAGTACTTC. The genes are TRBV7-3 and TRBJ2-7, with a tentative D call TRBD1 (7 bases). The CDR3 is 13 amino acids. V lost 0 bases and J lost 7, with 10 bases in between. Germline V gene sequence: CDR1 SGHTA, CDR2 FQGTGA.

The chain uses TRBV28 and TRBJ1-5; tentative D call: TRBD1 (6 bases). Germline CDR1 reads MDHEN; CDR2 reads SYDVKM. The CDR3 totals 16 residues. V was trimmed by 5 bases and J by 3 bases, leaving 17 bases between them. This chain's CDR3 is CASSTSPGTNNQPQHF. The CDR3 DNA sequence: TGTGCCAGCAGTACCTCTCCCGGGACAAACAATCAGCCCCAGCATTTT.

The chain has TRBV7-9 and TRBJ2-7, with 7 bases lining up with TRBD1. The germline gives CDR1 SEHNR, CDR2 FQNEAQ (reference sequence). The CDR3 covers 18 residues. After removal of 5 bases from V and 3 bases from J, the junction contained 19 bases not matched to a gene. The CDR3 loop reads CASSPPSDRARINYEQYF. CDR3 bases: TGTGCCAGCAGCCCACCATCAGACAGGGCTAGGATAAACTACGAGCAGTACTTC. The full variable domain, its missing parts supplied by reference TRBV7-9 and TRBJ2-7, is DTGVSQNPRHKITKRGQNVTFRCDPISEHNRLYWYRQTLGQGPEFLTYFQNEAQLEKSRLLSDRFSAERPKGSFSTLEIQRTEQGDSAMYLCASSPPSDRARINYEQYFGPGTRLTVT.

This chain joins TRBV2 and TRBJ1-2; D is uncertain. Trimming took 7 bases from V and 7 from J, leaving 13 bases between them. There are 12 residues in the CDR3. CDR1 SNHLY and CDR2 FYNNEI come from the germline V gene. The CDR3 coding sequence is TGTGCCAGCATGGCCGATCGCTCTGGCTACACCTTC. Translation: CASMADRSGYTF.

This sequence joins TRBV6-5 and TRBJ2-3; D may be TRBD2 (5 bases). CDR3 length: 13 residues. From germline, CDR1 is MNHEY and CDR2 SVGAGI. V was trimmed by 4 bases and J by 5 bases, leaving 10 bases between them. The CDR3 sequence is CASSSGWRDTQYF. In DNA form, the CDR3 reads TGTGCCAGCAGTTCGGGGTGGAGAGATACGCAGTATTTT.

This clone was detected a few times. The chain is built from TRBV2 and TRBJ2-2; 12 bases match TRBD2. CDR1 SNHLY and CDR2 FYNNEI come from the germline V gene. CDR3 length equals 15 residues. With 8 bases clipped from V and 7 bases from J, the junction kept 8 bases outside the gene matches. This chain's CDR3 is CASGPVLAGGGELFF. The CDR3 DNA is TGTGCCAGCGGACCTGTACTAGCGGGGGGCGGGGAGCTGTTTTTT.

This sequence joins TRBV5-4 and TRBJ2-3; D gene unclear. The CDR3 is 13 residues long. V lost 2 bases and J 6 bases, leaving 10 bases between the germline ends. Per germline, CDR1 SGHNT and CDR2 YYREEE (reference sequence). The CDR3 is CASSLLQRDTQYF. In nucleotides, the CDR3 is TGTGCCAGCAGCTTATTACAGAGGGATACGCAGTATTTT. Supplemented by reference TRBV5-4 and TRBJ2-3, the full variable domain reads ETGVTQSPTHLIKTRGQQVTLRCSSQSGHNTVSWYQQALGQGPQFIFQYYREEENGRGNFPPRFSGLQFPNYSSELNVNALELDDSALYLCASSLLQRDTQYFGPGTRLTVL.

The CDR3 DNA reads TGTGCCAGCAGCCAGGCGGGGGGCAACTCACCCCTCCACTTT. Its translation: CASSQAGGNSPLHF. The rearrangement joins TRBV11-2 to TRBJ1-6; perhaps TRBD1 as D (6 bases). Looked up from germline, CDR1 is SGHAT and CDR2 is FQNNGV. This CDR3 comprises 14 residues. V lost 5 bases to trimming and J lost 10 bases, with 15 bases between them.

The CDR3 here is CASSPEGAMTNEKLFF. In DNA form, the CDR3 reads TGTGCCAGCTCACCAGAGGGGGCAATGACTAATGAAAAACTGTTTTTT. J is TRBJ1-4 and V is TRBV18, with TRBD1 identical over 7 bases. The CDR3 loop spans 16 amino acids. The germline V gene has CDR1 KGHSH and CDR2 LQKENI. Losses at the gene ends were 2 bases for V and 2 bases for J; bases not matched to a gene: 5.

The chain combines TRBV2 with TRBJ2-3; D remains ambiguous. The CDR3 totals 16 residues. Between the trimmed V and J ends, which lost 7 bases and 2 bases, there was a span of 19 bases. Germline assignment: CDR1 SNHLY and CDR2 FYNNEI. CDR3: CASIKGRYESTDTQYF. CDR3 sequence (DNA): TGTGCCAGCATCAAAGGCCGTTACGAATCCACAGATACGCAGTATTTT.

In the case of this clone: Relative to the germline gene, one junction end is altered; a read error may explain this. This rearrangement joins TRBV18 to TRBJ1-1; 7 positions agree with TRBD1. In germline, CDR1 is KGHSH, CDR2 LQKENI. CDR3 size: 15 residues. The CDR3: CASSPQEGANTEAFF. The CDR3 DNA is TGTGCCAGCTCGCCACAGGAGGGGGCCAACACTGAAGCTTTCTTT.

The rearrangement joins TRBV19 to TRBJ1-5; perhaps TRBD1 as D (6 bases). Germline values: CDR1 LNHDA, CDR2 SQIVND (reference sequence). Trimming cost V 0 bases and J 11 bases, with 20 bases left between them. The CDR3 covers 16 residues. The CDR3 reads CASSIDYQGQFGAQHF. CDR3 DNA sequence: TGTGCCAGTAGTATAGACTATCAGGGACAATTTGGCGCCCAGCATTTT.

The CDR3 DNA reads as TGTGCCAGCAGCTGGCAGTTTGGGAGCAATCAGCCCCAGCATTTT. Protein product: CASSWQFGSNQPQHF. The chain joins TRBV7-8 to TRBJ1-5; D uncertain. This CDR3 region has 15 residues. V was shortened by 4 bases and J by 1 base, with 11 bases between the two germline ends. CDR1 is SGHVS, CDR2 FQNEAQ, per germline.

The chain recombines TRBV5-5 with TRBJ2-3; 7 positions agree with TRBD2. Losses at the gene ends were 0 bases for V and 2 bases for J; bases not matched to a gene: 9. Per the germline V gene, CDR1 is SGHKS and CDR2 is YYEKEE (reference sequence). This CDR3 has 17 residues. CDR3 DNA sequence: TGTGCCAGCAGCTTGGGGGCTAGCGGTGGGTTCACAGATACGCAGTATTTT. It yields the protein CASSLGASGGFTDTQYF.

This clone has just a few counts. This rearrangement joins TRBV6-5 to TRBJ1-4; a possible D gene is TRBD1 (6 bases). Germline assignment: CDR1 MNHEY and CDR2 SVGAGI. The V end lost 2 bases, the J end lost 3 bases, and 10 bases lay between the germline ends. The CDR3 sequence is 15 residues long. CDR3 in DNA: TGTGCCAGCAGTTACAGAGGGGGATCTAATGAAAAACTGTTTTTT. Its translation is CASSYRGGSNEKLFF.

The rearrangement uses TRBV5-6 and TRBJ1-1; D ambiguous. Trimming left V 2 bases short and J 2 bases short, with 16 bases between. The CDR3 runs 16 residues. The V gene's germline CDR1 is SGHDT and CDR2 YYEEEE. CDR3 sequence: CASSFFGLRSNTEAFF. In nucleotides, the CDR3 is TGTGCCAGCAGCTTCTTCGGGCTTAGGTCAAACACTGAAGCTTTCTTT.

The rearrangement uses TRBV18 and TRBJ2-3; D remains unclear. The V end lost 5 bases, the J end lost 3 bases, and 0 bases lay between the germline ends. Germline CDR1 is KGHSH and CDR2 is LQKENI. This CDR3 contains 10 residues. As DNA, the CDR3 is TGTGCCAGCTCAACAGATACGCAGTATTTT. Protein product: CASSTDTQYF. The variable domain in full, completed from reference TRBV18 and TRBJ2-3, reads NAGVMQNPRHLVRRRGQEARLRCSPMKGHSHVYWYRQLPEEGLKFMVYLQKENIIDESGMPKERFSAEFPKEGPSILRIQQVVRGDSAAYFCASSTDTQYFGPGTRLTVL.

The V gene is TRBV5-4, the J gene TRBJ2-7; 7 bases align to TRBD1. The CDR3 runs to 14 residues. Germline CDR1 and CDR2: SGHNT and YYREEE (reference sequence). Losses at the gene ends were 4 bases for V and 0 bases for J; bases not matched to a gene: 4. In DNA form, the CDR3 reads TGTGCCAGCAGCGATCGGGACAGCTCCTACGAGCAGTACTTC. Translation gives CASSDRDSSYEQYF.

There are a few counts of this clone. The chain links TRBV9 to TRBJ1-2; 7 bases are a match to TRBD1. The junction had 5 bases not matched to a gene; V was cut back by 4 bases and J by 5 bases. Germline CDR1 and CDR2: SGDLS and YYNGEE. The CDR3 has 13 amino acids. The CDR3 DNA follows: TGTGCCAGCAGCCCCGGGACAGATTATGGCTACACCTTC. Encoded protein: CASSPGTDYGYTF.

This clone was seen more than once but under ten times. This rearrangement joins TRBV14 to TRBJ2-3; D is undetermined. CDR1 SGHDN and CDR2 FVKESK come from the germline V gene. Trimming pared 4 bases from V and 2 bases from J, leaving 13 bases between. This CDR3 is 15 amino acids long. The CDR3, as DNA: TGTGCCAGCAGCCCTGACGCTCCAGTCACAGATACGCAGTATTTT. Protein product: CASSPDAPVTDTQYF.